In its sample, the clone carrying this TCR beta chain was seen many times. What it recognizes is unknown. Unique molecular identifiers (one per individual cDNA molecule) were attached. Each CDR3 protein is one row after TCRdb ran MiXCR on the 5' RACE reads. Here the sample spans around 50,000 distinct CDR3 sequences, under 14% being singletons. The data belong to a study of early T cells in non-severe SARS-CoV-2 infection. Across the study: Bulk RNA taken from unsorted whole blood was sequenced, leaving chains unpaired. Overall study results and limits: Database matching using VDJdb favored anti-spike CD8 responses, with private and CD4 specificities left missing.

V lost 4 bases to trimming and J lost 6 bases, with 8 bases between them. CDR1 is LNHNV, CDR2 YYDKDF, per germline (reference sequence). CDR3 length: 12 residues. The chain couples TRBV15 to TRBJ2-3; tentative D call: TRBD1 (5 bases). This TCR derives from an adult who was a healthcare worker with PCR-confirmed SARS-CoV-2 infection or an uninfected control (not recorded which). The specimen was whole blood. Here the CDR3 DNA reads TGTGCCACCAGCAACAGGTTTGATACGCAGTATTTT. Translation gives CATSNRFDTQYF.